This TCR beta chain was documented in a study of T cell responses to AZD1222 COVID-19 vaccine. Study outcomes and limitations: With dominance at 160-218 and 743-854, vaccine-associated CD4 TCRs spanned spike. Baseline serology detected seropositivity in only five or six AZD1222 recipients.

V lost 1 base and J 4 bases, leaving 12 bases between the germline ends. The V gene's germline CDR1 is SGHTA and CDR2 FQGNSA. The CDR3 runs to 15 residues. This clone has just one count. Its antigen is as yet unknown. Only in-frame clones appear in the TCRdb table, and some are missing; sequencing was by immunoSEQ multiplex PCR. The sample records around 160,000 clones, about 93% being singletons. The TCR comes from an adult in good health. The chain uses TRBV7-2 and TRBJ2-3; D is undetermined. The sequenced sample was peripheral blood, obtained on day 0 of AZD1222 vaccination. Here the CDR3 DNA reads TGTGCCAGCAGCTTAGTTGGTTTGCGGTCAGATACGCAGTATTTT. Its translation: CASSLVGLRSDTQYF.